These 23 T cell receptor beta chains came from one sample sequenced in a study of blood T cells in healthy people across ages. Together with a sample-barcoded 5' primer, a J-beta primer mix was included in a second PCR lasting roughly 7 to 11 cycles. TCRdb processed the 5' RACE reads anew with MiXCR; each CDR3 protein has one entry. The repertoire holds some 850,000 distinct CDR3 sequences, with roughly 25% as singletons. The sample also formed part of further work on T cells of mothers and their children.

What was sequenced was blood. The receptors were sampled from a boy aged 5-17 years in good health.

DNA of the CDR3: TGTGCCTGGAAAGGGCGGTTCCAAGAGACCCAGTACTTC. This codes for CAWKGRFQETQYF. The chain couples TRBV30 to TRBJ2-5; D uncertain. This CDR3 region has 13 residues. Germline CDR1 and CDR2: GTSNPN and SVGIG (reference sequence). The germline V and J ends were trimmed by 4 bases and 1 base, with 10 bases remaining between them.

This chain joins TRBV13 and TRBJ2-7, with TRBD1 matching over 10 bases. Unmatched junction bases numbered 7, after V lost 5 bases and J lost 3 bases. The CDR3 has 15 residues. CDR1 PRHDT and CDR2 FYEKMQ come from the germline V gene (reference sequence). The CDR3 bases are TGTGCCAGCAGCAAAACCGGGACAGGGGACTACGAGCAGTACTTC. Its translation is CASSKTGTGDYEQYF.

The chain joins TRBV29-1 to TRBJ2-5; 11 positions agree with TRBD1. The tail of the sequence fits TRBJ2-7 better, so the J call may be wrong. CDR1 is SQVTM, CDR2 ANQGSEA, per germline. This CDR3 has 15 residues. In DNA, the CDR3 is TGCAGCGTTGAAACAGGGACAGGGGGCTCCTACGAGCAGTACTTC. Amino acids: CSVETGTGGSYEQYF.

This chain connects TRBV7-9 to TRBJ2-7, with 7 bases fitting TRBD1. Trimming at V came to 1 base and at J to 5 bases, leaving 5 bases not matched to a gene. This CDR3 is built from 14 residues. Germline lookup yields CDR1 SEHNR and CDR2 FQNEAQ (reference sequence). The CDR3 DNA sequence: TGTGCCAGCAGCTTAGGGGCCACAGGGGACGAGCAGTACTTC. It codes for CASSLGATGDEQYF.

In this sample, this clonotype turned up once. The CDR3 bases are TGTGCCGGCGCCCAAAGGGCAGATACGCAGTATTTT. Its translation: CAGAQRADTQYF. This rearrangement joins TRBV10-3 to TRBJ2-3; D ambiguous. V lost 11 bases to trimming and J lost 4 bases, with 13 bases between them. Germline loops: CDR1 ENHRY, CDR2 SYGVKD. The CDR3 is 12 amino acids.

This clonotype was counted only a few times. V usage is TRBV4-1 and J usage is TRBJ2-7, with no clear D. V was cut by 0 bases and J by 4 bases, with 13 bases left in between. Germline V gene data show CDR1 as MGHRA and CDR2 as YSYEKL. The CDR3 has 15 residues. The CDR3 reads CASSQDPYVSYEQYF. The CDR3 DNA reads TGCGCCAGCAGCCAAGATCCCTACGTAAGTTACGAGCAGTACTTC.

CDR3 bases: TGTGCCAGCAGTTACGGGGCAGTATATAACTATGGCTACACCTTC. Amino acid sequence: CASSYGAVYNYGYTF. The chain joins TRBV12-3 or TRBV12-4 to TRBJ1-2; TRBD1 is a possible D gene (5 bases). The ends were cut back, 4 bases at V and 1 base at J, with 13 bases in the middle. There are 15 residues in the CDR3.

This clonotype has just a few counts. The CDR3 region has the DNA TGTGCCATCAGTGAGAGAGGGCCCGGGGAGCTGTTTTTT. Translation: CAISERGPGELFF. This chain links TRBV10-3 with TRBJ2-2; maybe TRBD2 (5 bases). Germline V lookup: CDR1 ENHRY, CDR2 SYGVKD. The CDR3 runs to 13 residues. Trimming took 2 bases from V and 6 from J, leaving 7 bases between them.

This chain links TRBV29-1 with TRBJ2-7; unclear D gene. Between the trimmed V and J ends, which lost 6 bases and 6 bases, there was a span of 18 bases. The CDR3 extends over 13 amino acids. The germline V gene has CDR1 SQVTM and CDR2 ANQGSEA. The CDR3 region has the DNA TGCAGCGTCGCCGGGTCCCAAACTGGCGAGCAGTACTTC. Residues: CSVAGSQTGEQYF.

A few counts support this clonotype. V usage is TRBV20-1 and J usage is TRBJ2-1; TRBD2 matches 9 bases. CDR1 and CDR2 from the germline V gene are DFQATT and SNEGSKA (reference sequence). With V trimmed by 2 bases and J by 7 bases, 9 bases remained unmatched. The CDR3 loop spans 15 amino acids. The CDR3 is CSARPSGGPMNEQFF. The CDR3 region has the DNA TGCAGTGCTAGACCCAGCGGGGGGCCGATGAATGAGCAGTTCTTC.

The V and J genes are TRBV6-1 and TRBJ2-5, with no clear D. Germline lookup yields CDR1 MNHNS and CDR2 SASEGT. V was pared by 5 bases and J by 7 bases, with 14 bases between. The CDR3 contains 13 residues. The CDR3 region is CASSPMAVGTQYF. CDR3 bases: TGTGCCAGCAGTCCGATGGCTGTCGGGACCCAGTACTTC.

The CDR3 nucleotides are TGTGCCAGCAGTTTATGGCCAGAACAGGATTACTATGGCTACACCTTC. This translates into CASSLWPEQDYYGYTF. This rearrangement joins TRBV27 to TRBJ1-2; D is perhaps TRBD1 (5 bases). Germline CDR1 reads MNHEY; CDR2 reads SMNVEV (reference sequence). The CDR3 covers 16 residues. Trimming pared 1 base from V and 3 bases from J, leaving 15 bases between.

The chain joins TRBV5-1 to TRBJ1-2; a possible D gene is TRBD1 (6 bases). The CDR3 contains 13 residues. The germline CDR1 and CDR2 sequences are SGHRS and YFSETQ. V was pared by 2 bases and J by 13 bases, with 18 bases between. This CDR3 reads CASSLSGQSRSTF. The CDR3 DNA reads TGCGCCAGCAGCTTATCTGGACAGAGCCGTTCCACCTTC.

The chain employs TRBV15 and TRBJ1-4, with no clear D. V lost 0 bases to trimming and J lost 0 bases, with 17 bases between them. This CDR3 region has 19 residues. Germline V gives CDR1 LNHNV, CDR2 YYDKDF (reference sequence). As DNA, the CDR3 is TGTGCCACCAGCAGAGATCGAACTACTTTAATGGCAACTAATGAAAAACTGTTTTTT. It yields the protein CATSRDRTTLMATNEKLFF.

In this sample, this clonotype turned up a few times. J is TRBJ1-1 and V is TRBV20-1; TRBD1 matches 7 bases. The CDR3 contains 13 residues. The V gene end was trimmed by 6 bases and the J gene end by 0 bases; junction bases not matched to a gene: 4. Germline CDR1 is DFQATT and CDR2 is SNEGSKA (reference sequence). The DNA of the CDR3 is TGCAGTGCCCGTACAGGGGTGAACACTGAAGCTTTCTTT. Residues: CSARTGVNTEAFF.

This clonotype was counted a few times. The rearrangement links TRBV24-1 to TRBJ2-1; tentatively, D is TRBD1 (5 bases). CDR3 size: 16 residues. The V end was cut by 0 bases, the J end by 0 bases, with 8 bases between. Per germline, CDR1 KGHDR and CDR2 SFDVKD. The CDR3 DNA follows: TGTGCCACCAGTGATTTGAATCAGGGCTCCTACAATGAGCAGTTCTTC. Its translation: CATSDLNQGSYNEQFF.

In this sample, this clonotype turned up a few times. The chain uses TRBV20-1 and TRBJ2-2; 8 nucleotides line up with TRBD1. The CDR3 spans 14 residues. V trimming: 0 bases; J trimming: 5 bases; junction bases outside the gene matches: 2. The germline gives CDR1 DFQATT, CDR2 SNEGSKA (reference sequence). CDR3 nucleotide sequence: TGCAGTGCTAGAGATACAGGGGGTACCGGGGAGCTGTTTTTT. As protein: CSARDTGGTGELFF.

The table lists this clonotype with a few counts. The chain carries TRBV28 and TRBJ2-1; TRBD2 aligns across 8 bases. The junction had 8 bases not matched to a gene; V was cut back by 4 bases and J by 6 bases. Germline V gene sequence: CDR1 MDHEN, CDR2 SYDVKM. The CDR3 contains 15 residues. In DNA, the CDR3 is TGTGCCAGCAGTTCCCCTCCGGGGGGGAGCAATGAGCAGTTCTTC. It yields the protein CASSSPPGGSNEQFF.

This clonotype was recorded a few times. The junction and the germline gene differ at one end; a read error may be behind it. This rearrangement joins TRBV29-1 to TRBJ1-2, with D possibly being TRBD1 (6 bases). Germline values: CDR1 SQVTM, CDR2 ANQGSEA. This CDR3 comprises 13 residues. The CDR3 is CSVQRGANYGYTF. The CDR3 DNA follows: TGCAGCGTCCAAAGGGGGGCTAACTACGGCTACACCTTC.

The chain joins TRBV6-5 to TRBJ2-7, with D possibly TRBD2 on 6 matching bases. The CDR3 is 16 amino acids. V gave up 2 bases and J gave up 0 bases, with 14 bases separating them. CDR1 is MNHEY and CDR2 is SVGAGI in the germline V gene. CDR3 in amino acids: CASSYVGAGTSYEQYF. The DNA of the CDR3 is TGTGCCAGCAGTTACGTTGGAGCGGGTACCTCCTACGAGCAGTACTTC.

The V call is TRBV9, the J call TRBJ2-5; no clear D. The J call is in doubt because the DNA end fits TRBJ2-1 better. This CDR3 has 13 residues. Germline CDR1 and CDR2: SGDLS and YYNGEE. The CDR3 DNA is TGTGCCAGCAGCGTAGGGGCTAACAATGAGCAGTTCTTC. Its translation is CASSVGANNEQFF.

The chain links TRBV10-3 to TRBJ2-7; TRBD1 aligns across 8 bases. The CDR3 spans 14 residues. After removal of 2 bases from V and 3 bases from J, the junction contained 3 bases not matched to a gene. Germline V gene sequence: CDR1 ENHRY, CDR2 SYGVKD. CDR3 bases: TGTGCCATCAGTGAGGTCGGACAGGGCTACGAGCAGTACTTC. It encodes CAISEVGQGYEQYF.

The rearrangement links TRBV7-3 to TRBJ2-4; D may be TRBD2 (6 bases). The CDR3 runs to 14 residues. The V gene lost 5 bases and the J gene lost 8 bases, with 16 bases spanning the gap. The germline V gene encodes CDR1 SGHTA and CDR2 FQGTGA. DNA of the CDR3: TGTGCCAGCAGCCCAACCGCGGGGCCGGACATTCAGTACTTC. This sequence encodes CASSPTAGPDIQYF.